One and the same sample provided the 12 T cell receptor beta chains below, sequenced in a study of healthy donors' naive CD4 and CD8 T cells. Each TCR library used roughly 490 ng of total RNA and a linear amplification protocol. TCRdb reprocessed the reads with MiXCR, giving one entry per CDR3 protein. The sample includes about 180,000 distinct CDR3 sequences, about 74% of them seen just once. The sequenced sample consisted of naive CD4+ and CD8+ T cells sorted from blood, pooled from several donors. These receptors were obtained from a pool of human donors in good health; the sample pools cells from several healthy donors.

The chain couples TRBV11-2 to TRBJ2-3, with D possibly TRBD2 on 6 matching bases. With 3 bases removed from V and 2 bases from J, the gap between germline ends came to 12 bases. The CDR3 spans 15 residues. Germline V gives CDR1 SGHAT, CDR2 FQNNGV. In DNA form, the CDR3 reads TGTGCCAGCAGCTTGACTAGACGTCCCACAGATACGCAGTATTTT. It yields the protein CASSLTRRPTDTQYF.

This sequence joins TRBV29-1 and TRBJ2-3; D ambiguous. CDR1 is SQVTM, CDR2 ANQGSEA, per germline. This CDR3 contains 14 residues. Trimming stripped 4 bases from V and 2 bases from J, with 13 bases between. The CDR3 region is CSVAGWSATDTQYF. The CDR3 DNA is TGCAGCGTTGCCGGTTGGTCAGCCACAGATACGCAGTATTTT.

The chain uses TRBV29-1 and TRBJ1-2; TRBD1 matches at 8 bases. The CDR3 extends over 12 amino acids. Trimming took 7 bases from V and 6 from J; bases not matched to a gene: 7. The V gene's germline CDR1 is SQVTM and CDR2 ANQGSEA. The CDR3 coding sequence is TGCAGCGCACCGGACAGGGAGAATGGCTACACCTTC. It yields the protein CSAPDRENGYTF.

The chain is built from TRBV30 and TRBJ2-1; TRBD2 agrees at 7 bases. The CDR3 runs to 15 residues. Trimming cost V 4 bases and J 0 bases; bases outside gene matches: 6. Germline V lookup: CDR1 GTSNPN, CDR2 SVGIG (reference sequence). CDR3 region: CAWTPAGASYNEQFF. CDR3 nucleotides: TGTGCCTGGACCCCGGCGGGAGCCTCCTACAATGAGCAGTTCTTC.

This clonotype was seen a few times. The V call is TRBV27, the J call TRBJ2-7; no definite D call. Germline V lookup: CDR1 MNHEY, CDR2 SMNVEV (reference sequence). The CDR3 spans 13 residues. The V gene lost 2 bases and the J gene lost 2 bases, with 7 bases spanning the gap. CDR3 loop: CASSLKVTYEQYF. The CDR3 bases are TGTGCCAGCAGTTTAAAGGTAACCTACGAGCAGTACTTC.

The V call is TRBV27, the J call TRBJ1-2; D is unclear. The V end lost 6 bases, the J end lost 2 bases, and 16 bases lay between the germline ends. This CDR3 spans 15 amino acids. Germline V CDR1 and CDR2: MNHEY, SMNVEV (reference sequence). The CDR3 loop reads CASRHLVDVNYGYTF. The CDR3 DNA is TGTGCCAGCAGGCACCTAGTGGATGTGAACTATGGCTACACCTTC.

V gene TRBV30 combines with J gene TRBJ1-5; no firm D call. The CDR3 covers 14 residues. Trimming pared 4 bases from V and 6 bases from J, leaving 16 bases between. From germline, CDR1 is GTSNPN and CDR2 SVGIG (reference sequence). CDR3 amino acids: CAWNLVGPGQPQHF. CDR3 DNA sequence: TGTGCCTGGAATCTCGTAGGGCCGGGTCAGCCCCAGCATTTT.

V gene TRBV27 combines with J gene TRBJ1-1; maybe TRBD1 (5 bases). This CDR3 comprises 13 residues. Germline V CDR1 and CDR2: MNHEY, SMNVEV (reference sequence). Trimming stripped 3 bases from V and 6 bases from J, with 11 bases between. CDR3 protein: CASSFVSGAEAFF. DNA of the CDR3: TGTGCCAGCAGTTTTGTATCGGGGGCTGAAGCTTTCTTT.

CDR3 loop: CASSPPARDTQYF. The CDR3 nucleotides are TGTGCCAGCAGCCCGCCAGCGAGGGATACGCAGTATTTT. The J gene is TRBJ2-3, the V gene TRBV5-6; D is undetermined. The V end lost 4 bases, the J end lost 6 bases, and 12 bases lay between the germline ends. Germline assignment: CDR1 SGHDT and CDR2 YYEEEE. The CDR3 has 13 amino acids.

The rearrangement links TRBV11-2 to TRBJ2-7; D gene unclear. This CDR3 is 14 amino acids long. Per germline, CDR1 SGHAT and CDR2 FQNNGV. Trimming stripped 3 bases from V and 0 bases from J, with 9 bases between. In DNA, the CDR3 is TGTGCCAGCAGCTTGAAACGCAGCTCCTACGAGCAGTACTTC. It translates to CASSLKRSSYEQYF. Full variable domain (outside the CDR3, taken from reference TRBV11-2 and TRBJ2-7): EAGVAQSPRYKIIEKRQSVAFWCNPISGHATLYWYQQILGQGPKLLIQFQNNGVVDDSQLPKDRFSAERLKGVDSTLKIQPAKLEDSAVYLCASSLKRSSYEQYFGPGTRLTVT.

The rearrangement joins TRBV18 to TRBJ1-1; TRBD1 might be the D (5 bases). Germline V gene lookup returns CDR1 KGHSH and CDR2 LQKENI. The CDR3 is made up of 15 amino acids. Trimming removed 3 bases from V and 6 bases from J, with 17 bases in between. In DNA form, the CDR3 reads TGTGCCAGCTCACCCAACCGACAGACTATTTCTGAAGCTTTCTTT. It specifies CASSPNRQTISEAFF. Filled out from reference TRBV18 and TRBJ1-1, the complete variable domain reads NAGVMQNPRHLVRRRGQEARLRCSPMKGHSHVYWYRQLPEEGLKFMVYLQKENIIDESGMPKERFSAEFPKEGPSILRIQQVVRGDSAAYFCASSPNRQTISEAFFGQGTRLTVV.

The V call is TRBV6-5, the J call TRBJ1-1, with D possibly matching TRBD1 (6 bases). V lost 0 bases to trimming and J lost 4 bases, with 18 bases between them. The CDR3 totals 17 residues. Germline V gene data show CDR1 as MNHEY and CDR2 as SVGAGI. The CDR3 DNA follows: TGTGCCAGCAGTTACTCGATGGGGGCCTCTACGACCACTGAAGCTTTCTTT. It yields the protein CASSYSMGASTTTEAFF.